The rows below give T cell receptor beta chains drawn from one sample of a study of neurological immune-mediated disorders. One entry per CDR3 protein results from TCRdb running MiXCR on the 5' RACE reads. This sample has about 80,000 distinct CDR3 sequences, with almost 6% found just once. The source material was PBMCs. The source of these receptors is a woman in her fifties or sixties with multiple sclerosis. CDR3s include the opening cysteine and the closing phenylalanine or tryptophan. The D gene is left open where the match is weak. For some rows the clone size is stated as once, few or many, or as a class when expanded; others skip it.

V,D,length,size,J,DNA,CDR3
TRBV20-1,-,15,many,TRBJ1-2,TGCAGTGCTAGAGATCTCCAGGGGCGCCTTTATGGCTACACCTTC,CSARDLQGRLYGYTF
TRBV5-1,-,14,many,TRBJ1-1,TGCGCCAGCAGCTTGACCGCAGGGTGGACTGAAGCTTTCTTT,CASSLTAGWTEAFF
TRBV10-3,-,13,many,TRBJ1-5,TGTGCCATCAGTGTAGAGAGCAATCAGCCCCAGCATTTT,CAISVESNQPQHF
TRBV6-5,-,18,-,TRBJ1-3,TGTGCCAGCAGTTACTCGAATAGCGGACAGATCTCTGGAAACACCATATATTTT,CASSYSNSGQISGNTIYF
TRBV25-1,TRBD1,13,-,TRBJ2-7,TGTGCCACACGGACAGGAGCCGCCTACGAGCAGTACTTC,CATRTGAAYEQYF
TRBV10-3,TRBD1,16,many,TRBJ1-1,TGTGCCATCAGAGGGGGCGGGTTAGTGTCGGACACTGAAGCTTTCTTT,CAIRGGGLVSDTEAFF
TRBV7-8,TRBD1,12,-,TRBJ1-1,TGTGCCAGCAGCTCGAGGGGGCTTGCAGCTTTCTTT,CASSSRGLAAFF
TRBV3-1,-,17,many,TRBJ2-2,TGTGCCAGCAGCCAAGTTGGGACTTCTCGAAGCACCGGGGAGCTGTTTTTT,CASSQVGTSRSTGELFF
TRBV11-2,TRBD1,15,many,TRBJ2-7,TGTGCCAGCAGCAAATCCGGGACAGGAGTTGGCGAGCAGTACTTC,CASSKSGTGVGEQYF
TRBV5-1,TRBD1,14,many,TRBJ1-2,TGCGCCAGCAGCGTCACCGGGACAGGATTAGGCTACACCTTC,CASSVTGTGLGYTF
TRBV7-2,-,14,many,TRBJ2-7,TGTGCCAGCAGCTTAGGCCGGTTATCCTACGAGCAGTACTTC,CASSLGRLSYEQYF
TRBV20-1,-,14,-,TRBJ2-7,TGCAGTGCCCCCGCCCCGCTCCCGTCCGACGAGCAGTACTTC,CSAPAPLPSDEQYF
TRBV5-1,-,16,many,TRBJ2-2,TGCGCCAGCAGCTCCCGACAGGAAACGAACACCGGGGAGCTGTTTTTT,CASSSRQETNTGELFF
TRBV29-1,-,13,medium-sized,TRBJ2-7,TGCAGCGTTGCCGGGACACGGTCCTACGAGCAGTACTTC,CSVAGTRSYEQYF
TRBV5-1,-,15,many,TRBJ2-5,TGCGCCAGCAGCTTGGCCCTGTCTAGCAAAGAGACCCAGTACTTC,CASSLALSSKETQYF
TRBV19,TRBD2,12,few,TRBJ2-7,TGTGCCAGTCACGGGGGGGGCTACGAGCAGTACTTC,CASHGGGYEQYF
TRBV20-1,-,14,many,TRBJ2-7,TGCAGTGCTAGAGATCAAGGGGGGCCGTGGGAGCAGTACTTC,CSARDQGGPWEQYF
TRBV6-6,-,13,many,TRBJ2-7,TGTGCCAGCGCAACAGAGAGCTCCTACGAGCAGTACTTC,CASATESSYEQYF
TRBV12-3/TRBV12-4,-,12,many,TRBJ2-1,TGTGCCAGCAGTCCCCTCTACAATGAGCAGTTCTTC,CASSPLYNEQFF
TRBV15,TRBD1,17,many,TRBJ1-2,TGTGCCACCAGCAGGGGCGCGGGGACAGGGATAAACTATGGCTACACCTTC,CATSRGAGTGINYGYTF
TRBV6-5,-,13,many,TRBJ2-3,TGTGCCACCCGGACAGCCAGCACAGATACGCAGTATTTT,CATRTASTDTQYF
TRBV11-2,-,14,many,TRBJ1-1,TGTGCCAGCAGCCCCGGGGACCGCTACACTGAAGCTTTCTTT,CASSPGDRYTEAFF
TRBV6-5,-,12,-,TRBJ1-2,TGTGCCAGCAGGACAACAGGGTATGGCTACACCTTC,CASRTTGYGYTF
TRBV5-1,TRBD1,18,many,TRBJ2-2,TGCGCCAGCAGCTTGGGTTCAACAGGGGGCCTAAACACCGGGGAGCTGTTTTTT,CASSLGSTGGLNTGELFF
TRBV2,-,15,-,TRBJ2-2,TGTGCCAGCAGTGGCCTCGGGGGCGGGCTCGGGGAGCTGTTTTTT,CASSGLGGGLGELFF